This T cell receptor (beta chain) was identified in a study of T cells in Graves' hyperthyroidism and ophthalmopathy (dated by TCRdb to between 2017 and 2020). Broadly, across the study: Peripheral blood samples were taken at the time of initial diagnosis, prior to any treatment. A discovery cohort of about 96 patients, roughly 40 with Graves' ophthalmopathy and approximately 55 with stable Graves' hyperthyroidism, was used to find distinguishing TCR V-J signatures. In several Graves' hyperthyroidism patients, the study also compared T-cell repertoires from thyroid tissue with T-cell repertoires from blood. The 95 to 100 discovery patients were divided at random into training and test sets in a 7:3 ratio. After sampling, hyperthyroidism patients received methimazole starting at 30 mg daily, and ophthalmopathy patients received high-dose intravenous methylprednisolone. Prospective prediction of ophthalmopathy was tested in an independent validation cohort of approximately 19 hyperthyroidism patients and 15 to 17 patients who later progressed to ophthalmopathy. TCR Vbeta CDR3 sequencing of 120 to 150 peripheral blood samples (approximately 44 ophthalmopathy, 75 to 80 hyperthyroidism and around 17 progressor patients) is reported in the paper.

This clonotype was recorded at least ten times. It lacks a known antigen. No much larger clone exists at a distance of one base, and base qualities are not known. Ophthalmopathy patients had moderately to severely active disease, Clinical Activity Score of at least 3, NOSPECS grade of at least 4, and duration under 3 months. The study excluded patients with uncontrolled infections, other autoimmune diseases, pregnancy or lactation. Diagnoses were established on the basis of clinical symptoms, serum thyroxine and TRAb, thyroid ultrasound, and orbital computed tomography. PBMCs were separated from 8 to 10 ml of fresh peripheral blood using Ficoll-Paque density gradient centrifugation. Total RNA was extracted with Trizol reagent, and quality was checked on an Agilent 2100 Bioanalyzer. Amplification of TCR beta CDR3 regions was carried out from RNA transcripts. The TCR CDR3 was subjected to a first round of RT-PCR using the HTBI primer set and the Qiagen OneStep RT-PCR kit. A second multiplex PCR round built the libraries, followed by size selection and purification. Sequencing of the libraries was done on an Illumina HiSeq2000 using paired-end 100 bp reads. The paper's data handling went like this. SOAPnuke was used to process the raw data, throwing out any read that contained adapters or uncalled bases, had a mean Phred below 15, or lacked an exact constant-primer or identifier match. High-quality paired reads were merged with COPE v1.2.5, and unique nucleotide sequences were defined as clonotypes. Clonotypes were aligned to IMGT TRBV, TRBD and TRBJ reference segments using MiTCR v1.1. Only V-J combinations with frequency above 0.0001, covering 98% to 99.2% of repertoires, were analysed. The TCS score was defined as the ratio of F50 (clonal expansion) to E x V (chaos), calculated using BLOSUM62-based TCRdist between CDR3 peptides within each V-J. Welch's t-statistics and random forest reduced 500 to 550 V-J features to roughly 13, which were used in a naive Bayes classifier (R e1071). TCRdb reran the public reads through fastp at Q25 and MiXCR, keeping productive beta chains. Each entry is one CDR3 protein sequence, shown with its most common DNA and genes. V and J calls and clone size were set by TCRdb, not the authors. Counted in this sample were approximately 400,000 distinct CDR3 sequences; around 15% of them appeared once. The top ten hold around 20% of the sample.

V gives up 10 bases and J gives up 0 bases, and the segment between their germline ends measures 14 bases. Reading from cysteine to phenylalanine, the CDR3 counts 14 amino acids. Left in the record is the CDR3 DNA by itself, 42 bases read in frame from the first base. CDR1 and CDR2, looked up from the germline V gene, are MDHEN and SYDVKM. Here is what the overall study found, with its caveats: No statistical method was used to set the sample size in advance, and investigators knew the group allocation. Most expanded thyroid clonotypes (frequency above 0.001) were also detected in blood, a finding suggesting that blood repertoires may reflect thyroid immune responses. During validation, the model predicted progression to ophthalmopathy a median of about 5.9 months ahead of onset, with almost 71% sensitivity and roughly 75% specificity. Ophthalmopathy was separated from stable hyperthyroidism by a 13 V-J signature model, with 87.88% sensitivity and about 81% specificity obtained in cross-validation and 80%/75% obtained in testing.

The TCR was taken from a woman younger than 45 with Graves' ophthalmopathy. This chain joins TRBV28 to TRBJ2-3, and possibly TRBD2, on 6 matching bases. Sequenced material: blood. The CDR3 protein: CATTIGGSTDTQYF. The DNA reads as follows: TGTGCCACCACTATCGGGGGAAGCACAGATACGCAGTATTTT.